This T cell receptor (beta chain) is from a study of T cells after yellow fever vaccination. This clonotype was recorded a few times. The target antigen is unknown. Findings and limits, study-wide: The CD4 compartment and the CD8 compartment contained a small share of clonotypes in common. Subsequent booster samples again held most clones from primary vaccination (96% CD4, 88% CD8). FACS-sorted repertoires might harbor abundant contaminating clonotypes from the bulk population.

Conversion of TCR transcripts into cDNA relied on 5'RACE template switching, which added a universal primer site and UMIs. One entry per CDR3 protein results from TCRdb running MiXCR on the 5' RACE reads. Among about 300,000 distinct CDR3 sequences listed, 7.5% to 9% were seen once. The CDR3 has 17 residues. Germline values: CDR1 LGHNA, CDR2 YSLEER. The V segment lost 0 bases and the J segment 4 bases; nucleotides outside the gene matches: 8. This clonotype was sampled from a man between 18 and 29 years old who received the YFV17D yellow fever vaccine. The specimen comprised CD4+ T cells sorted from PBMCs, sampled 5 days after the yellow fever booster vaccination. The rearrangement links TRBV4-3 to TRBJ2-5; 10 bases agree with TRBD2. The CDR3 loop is CASSQDWEAGGPETQYF. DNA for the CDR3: TGCGCCAGCAGCCAAGATTGGGAAGCGGGGGGGCCAGAGACCCAGTACTTC.